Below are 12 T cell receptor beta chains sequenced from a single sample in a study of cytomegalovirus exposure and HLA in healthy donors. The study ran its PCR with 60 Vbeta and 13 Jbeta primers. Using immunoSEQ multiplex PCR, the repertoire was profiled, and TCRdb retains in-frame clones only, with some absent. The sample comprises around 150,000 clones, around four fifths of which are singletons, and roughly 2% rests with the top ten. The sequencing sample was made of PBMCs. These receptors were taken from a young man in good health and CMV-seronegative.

DNA of the CDR3: TGTGCCAGTAGTACTCGGGAACCGGGACAGGGGCCCCTGAGAGAGCAGCCCCAGCATTTT. Translating gives CASSTREPGQGPLREQPQHF. The chain has TRBV19 and TRBJ1-5; 10 bases fit TRBD1. From germline, CDR1 is LNHDA and CDR2 SQIVND (reference sequence). The CDR3 contains 20 residues. The V segment lost 4 bases and the J segment 7 bases; nucleotides outside the gene matches: 22.

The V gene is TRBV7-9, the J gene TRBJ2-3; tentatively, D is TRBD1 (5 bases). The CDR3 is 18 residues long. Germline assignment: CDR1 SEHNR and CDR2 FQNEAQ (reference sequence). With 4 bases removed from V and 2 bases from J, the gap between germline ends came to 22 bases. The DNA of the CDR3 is TGTGCCAGCAGCTCAGATCGACGACAGTTAATTGTCACAGATACGCAGTATTTT. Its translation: CASSSDRRQLIVTDTQYF.

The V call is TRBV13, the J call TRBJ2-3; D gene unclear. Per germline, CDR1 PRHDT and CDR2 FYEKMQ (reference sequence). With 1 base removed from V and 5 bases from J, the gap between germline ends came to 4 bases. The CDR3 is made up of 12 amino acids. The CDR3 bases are TGTGCCAGCAGCTTAGCAGTAGATACGCAGTATTTT. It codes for CASSLAVDTQYF.

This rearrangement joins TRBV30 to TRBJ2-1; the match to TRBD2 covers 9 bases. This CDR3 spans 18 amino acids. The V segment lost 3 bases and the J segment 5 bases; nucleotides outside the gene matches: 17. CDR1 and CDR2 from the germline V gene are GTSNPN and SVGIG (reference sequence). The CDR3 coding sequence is TGTGCCTGGAGCGGCCCCCGGGCTAGCGGGACACCTGACAATGAGCAGTTCTTC. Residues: CAWSGPRASGTPDNEQFF. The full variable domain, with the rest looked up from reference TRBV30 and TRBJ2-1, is SQTIHQWPATLVQPVGSPLSLECTVEGTSNPNLYWYRQAAGRGLQLLFYSVGIGQISSEVPQNLSASRPQDRQFILSSKKLLLSDSGFYLCAWSGPRASGTPDNEQFFGPGTRLTVL.

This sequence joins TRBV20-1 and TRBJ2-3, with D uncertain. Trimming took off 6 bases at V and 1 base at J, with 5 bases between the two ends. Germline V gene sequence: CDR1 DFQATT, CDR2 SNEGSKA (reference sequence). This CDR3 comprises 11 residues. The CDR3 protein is CSAPGTDTQYF. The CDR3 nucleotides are TGCAGTGCGCCGGGCACAGATACGCAGTATTTT.

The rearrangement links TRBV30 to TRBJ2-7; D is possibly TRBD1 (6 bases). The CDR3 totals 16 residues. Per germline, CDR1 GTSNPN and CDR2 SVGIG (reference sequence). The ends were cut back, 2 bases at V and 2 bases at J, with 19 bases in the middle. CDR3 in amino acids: CAWSYPLTGSPYEQYF. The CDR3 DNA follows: TGTGCCTGGAGTTACCCCCTGACAGGTTCCCCCTACGAGCAGTACTTC. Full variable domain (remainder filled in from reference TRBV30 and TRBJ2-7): SQTIHQWPATLVQPVGSPLSLECTVEGTSNPNLYWYRQAAGRGLQLLFYSVGIGQISSEVPQNLSASRPQDRQFILSSKKLLLSDSGFYLCAWSYPLTGSPYEQYFGPGTRLTVT.

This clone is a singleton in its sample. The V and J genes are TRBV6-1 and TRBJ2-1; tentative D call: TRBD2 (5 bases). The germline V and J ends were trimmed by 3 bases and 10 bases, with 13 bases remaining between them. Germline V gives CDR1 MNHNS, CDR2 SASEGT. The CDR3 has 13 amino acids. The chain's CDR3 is CASSDALAGEQFF. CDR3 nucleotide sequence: TGTGCCAGCAGTGATGCCCTAGCTGGGGAGCAGTTCTTC.

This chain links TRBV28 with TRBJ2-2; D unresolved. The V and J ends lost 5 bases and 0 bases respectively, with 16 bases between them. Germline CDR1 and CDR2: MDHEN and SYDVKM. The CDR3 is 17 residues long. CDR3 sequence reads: CASSPPESYANTGELFF. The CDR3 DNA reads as TGTGCCAGCAGTCCACCCGAGTCCTACGCGAACACCGGGGAGCTGTTTTTT.

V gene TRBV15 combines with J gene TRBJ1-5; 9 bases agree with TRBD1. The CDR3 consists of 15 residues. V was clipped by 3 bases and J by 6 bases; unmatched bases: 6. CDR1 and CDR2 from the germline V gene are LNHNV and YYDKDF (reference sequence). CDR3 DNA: TGTGCCACCAGCAGCGTGACAGGGGGTCTTCAGCCCCAGCATTTT. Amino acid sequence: CATSSVTGGLQPQHF.

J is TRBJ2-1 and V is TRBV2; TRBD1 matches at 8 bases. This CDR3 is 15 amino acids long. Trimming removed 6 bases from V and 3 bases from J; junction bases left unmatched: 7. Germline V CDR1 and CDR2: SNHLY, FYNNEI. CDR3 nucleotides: TGTGCCAGCAGCCCTAGGGACAGGAACTACAATGAGCAGTTCTTC. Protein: CASSPRDRNYNEQFF.

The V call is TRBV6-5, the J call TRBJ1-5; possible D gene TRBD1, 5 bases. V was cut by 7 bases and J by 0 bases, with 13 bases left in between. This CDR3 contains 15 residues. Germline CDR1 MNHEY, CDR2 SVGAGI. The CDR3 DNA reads TGTGCCAGCACCCCGACAGTTTATAGCAATCAGCCCCAGCATTTT. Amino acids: CASTPTVYSNQPQHF.

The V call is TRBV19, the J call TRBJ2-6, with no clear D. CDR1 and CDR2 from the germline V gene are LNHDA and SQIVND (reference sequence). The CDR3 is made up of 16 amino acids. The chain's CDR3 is CATTPQVSSGANVLTF. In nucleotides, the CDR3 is TGTGCGACGACTCCTCAAGTTAGCTCTGGGGCCAACGTCCTGACTTTC.